A single sample gave rise to the 32 T cell receptor beta chains below, sequenced in a study of OX40 agonist ivuxolimab in advanced cancers. Measured with immunoSEQ multiplex PCR; TCRdb has only the in-frame clones, and not every one. The table has about 49,000 clones, 85% seen once. The sample was CD4+ or CD8+ T cells sorted from blood, taken in a trial of the OX40 agonist ivuxolimab. All receptors come from an adult with an advanced solid tumor such as melanoma, head and neck, liver or kidney cancer.

This clone came up a few times. This chain uses TRBV5-6 with TRBJ1-2, with TRBD1 as a possible D gene (6 bases). This CDR3 comprises 14 residues. V lost 4 bases and J lost 4, with 14 bases in between. Germline CDR1 and CDR2: SGHDT and YYEEEE. The CDR3 here is CASSIQGRAYGYTF. CDR3 coding DNA: TGTGCCAGCAGCATACAGGGCAGGGCCTATGGCTACACCTTC. Looking up the rest from reference TRBV5-6 and TRBJ1-2 gives the full variable domain: DAGVTQSPTHLIKTRGQQVTLRCSPKSGHDTVSWYQQALGQGPQFIFQYYEEEERQRGNFPDRFSGHQFPNYSSELNVNALLLGDSALYLCASSIQGRAYGYTFGSGTRLTVV.

This rearrangement joins TRBV14 to TRBJ1-1; D is unresolved. V gave up 1 base and J gave up 2 bases, with 11 bases separating them. The germline V gene has CDR1 SGHDN and CDR2 FVKESK. The CDR3 totals 15 residues. CDR3 loop: CASSQVRGTNTEAFF. The CDR3 coding sequence is TGTGCCAGCAGCCAAGTTCGGGGAACTAACACTGAAGCTTTCTTT.

This chain uses TRBV4-1 with TRBJ2-1; no definite D call. CDR1 is MGHRA and CDR2 is YSYEKL in the germline V gene. Trimming pared 0 bases from V and 9 bases from J, leaving 15 bases between. The CDR3 consists of 15 residues. CDR3 loop: CASSQDLLLRTEQFF. Written as DNA, the CDR3 is TGCGCCAGCAGCCAAGACCTGCTTCTGCGAACTGAGCAGTTCTTC.

The rearrangement uses TRBV6-1 and TRBJ2-7; D perhaps matches TRBD1 (5 bases). CDR1 and CDR2 (germline): MNHNS, SASEGT. There are 15 residues in the CDR3. V was cut by 4 bases and J by 7 bases, with 20 bases left in between. The CDR3 coding sequence is TGTGCCAGCAGTGCACCACCAGACAGCGTTTGGGAGCAGTACTTC. The encoded protein is CASSAPPDSVWEQYF.

Comment on this clone: The junction and the germline gene differ at one end; a read error may be behind it. The chain links TRBV19 to TRBJ1-1; possibly TRBD1 for D (6 bases). Germline V CDR1 and CDR2: LNHDA, SQIVND (reference sequence). The CDR3 consists of 15 residues. The CDR3 DNA sequence: TGTGCCAGTAGTATATCCCCGGGACATCCCACTGGAGCTTTCTTT. This sequence encodes CASSISPGHPTGAFF. The variable domain in full, with the rest retrieved from reference TRBV19 and TRBJ1-1, is DGGITQSPKYLFRKEGQNVTLSCEQNLNHDAMYWYRQDPGQGLRLIYYSQIVNDFQKGDIAEGYSVSREKKESFPLTVTSAQKNPTAFYLCASSISPGHPTGAFFGQGTRLTVV.

The chain couples TRBV7-6 to TRBJ2-1, with D perhaps matching TRBD1 or TRBD2 (5 bases each). In germline, CDR1 is SGHVS, CDR2 FNYEAQ. This CDR3 has 15 amino acids. The V end lost 5 bases, the J end lost 8 bases, and 19 bases lay between the germline ends. CDR3 in amino acids: CASSVRRDPGDEQFF. In nucleotides, the CDR3 is TGTGCCAGCAGCGTCCGCCGGGACCCCGGCGATGAGCAGTTCTTC.

V and J are TRBV19 and TRBJ2-3; no clear D gene. This CDR3 has 11 residues. The germline CDR1 and CDR2 sequences are LNHDA and SQIVND (reference sequence). Trimming removed 4 bases at V and 10 bases at J, with 9 bases between. Here the CDR3 reads CASSTAGAQYF. The DNA for the CDR3 is TGTGCCAGTAGTACGGCCGGAGCGCAGTATTTT.

This CDR3 is CASSERGYGNTIYF. The CDR3 DNA reads as TGTGCCAGCAGTGAACGAGGGTATGGAAACACCATATATTTT. The chain uses TRBV2 and TRBJ1-3, with no clear D. Germline V gene sequence: CDR1 SNHLY, CDR2 FYNNEI. CDR3 length: 14 residues. V was shortened by 2 bases and J by 3 bases, with 8 bases between the two germline ends.

J is TRBJ2-3 and V is TRBV7-9, with 10 positions matching TRBD2. CDR3 length equals 14 residues. V shed 6 bases, J shed 5 bases, and the junction held 5 bases outside the gene matches. Per germline, CDR1 SEHNR and CDR2 FQNEAQ (reference sequence). CDR3 in DNA: TGTGCCAGCAGACGACTAGCGGGTCTAGATACGCAGTATTTT. It codes for CASRRLAGLDTQYF. Full variable domain (outside the CDR3, taken from reference TRBV7-9 and TRBJ2-3): DTGVSQNPRHKITKRGQNVTFRCDPISEHNRLYWYRQTLGQGPEFLTYFQNEAQLEKSRLLSDRFSAERPKGSFSTLEIQRTEQGDSAMYLCASRRLAGLDTQYFGPGTRLTVL.

The chain links TRBV25-1 to TRBJ1-5; D is unresolved. CDR3 length: 13 amino acids. Germline V gives CDR1 MGHDK, CDR2 SYGVNS. CDR3 protein: CALIGSGNQPQHF. The CDR3 DNA reads as TGTGCTTTAATCGGCAGCGGCAATCAGCCCCAGCATTTT.

This chain connects TRBV4-1 to TRBJ2-7; possibly TRBD1 for D (6 bases). CDR1 is MGHRA and CDR2 is YSYEKL in the germline V gene. This CDR3 has 15 amino acids. The V end was cut by 0 bases, the J end by 5 bases, with 14 bases between. The CDR3 sequence: CASSQDENRVDEQYV. CDR3 bases: TGCGCCAGCAGCCAAGATGAGAACAGGGTGGACGAGCAGTACGTC.

This chain uses TRBV30 with TRBJ2-7, with 7 bases identical to TRBD1. The germline V gene has CDR1 GTSNPN and CDR2 SVGIG (reference sequence). Trimming removed 3 bases from V and 6 bases from J; junction bases left unmatched: 5. The CDR3 covers 12 residues. DNA of the CDR3: TGTGCCTGGAGCCGACAGGGACCCGAGCAGTACTTC. It translates to CAWSRQGPEQYF.

The chain joins TRBV27 to TRBJ1-2, with a weak D call TRBD1 (6 bases). Trimming took off 5 bases at V and 7 bases at J, with 14 bases between the two ends. The CDR3 spans 13 residues. Germline values: CDR1 MNHEY, CDR2 SMNVEV (reference sequence). CDR3 region: CASSVGAGAGYTF. In nucleotides, the CDR3 is TGTGCCAGCAGTGTAGGGGCAGGGGCTGGCTACACCTTC.

This clone showed up just a few times. The chain employs TRBV6-5 and TRBJ2-1; no definite D call. This CDR3 has 13 residues. Germline V lookup: CDR1 MNHEY, CDR2 SVGAGI. Trimming left V 10 bases short and J 2 bases short, with 12 bases between. CDR3 loop: CATTYFPYNEQFF. In DNA form, the CDR3 reads TGTGCCACCACGTACTTCCCCTACAATGAGCAGTTCTTC.

This clone was seen a single time. The genes are TRBV4-1 and TRBJ1-1, with a possible D match to TRBD1 (6 bases). Germline values: CDR1 MGHRA, CDR2 YSYEKL. The CDR3 contains 14 residues. V was trimmed by 4 bases and J by 5 bases, leaving 14 bases between them. The CDR3 nucleotides are TGCGCCAGCAGCCGGGGAACAGGGTTGACTGAAGCTTTCTTT. Amino acid sequence: CASSRGTGLTEAFF.

This chain uses TRBV5-5 with TRBJ1-5; D may be TRBD1 (6 bases). With 0 bases removed from V and 5 bases from J, the gap between germline ends came to 12 bases. Germline assignment: CDR1 SGHKS and CDR2 YYEKEE (reference sequence). The CDR3 spans 15 residues. The CDR3 spells CASSLEGGRDQPQHF. DNA for the CDR3: TGTGCCAGCAGCTTGGAGGGGGGGCGTGATCAGCCCCAGCATTTT.

The chain combines TRBV7-2 with TRBJ2-3, with TRBD2 matching over 10 bases. This CDR3 has 15 residues. CDR1 SGHTA and CDR2 FQGNSA come from the germline V gene. After removal of 4 bases from V and 1 base from J, the junction contained 2 bases not matched to a gene. CDR3 bases: TGTGCCAGCAGCTCCCTAGCGGGGGGCACAGATACGCAGTATTTT. It encodes CASSSLAGGTDTQYF.

This clone was found a few times. The CDR3 here is CASSVVTGELFF. In DNA, the CDR3 is TGTGCCAGCAGCGTCGTCACCGGGGAGCTGTTTTTT. This rearrangement joins TRBV9 to TRBJ2-2, with D unclear. The germline CDR1 and CDR2 sequences are SGDLS and YYNGEE. CDR3 length equals 12 residues. Trimming took off 2 bases at V and 4 bases at J, with 3 bases between the two ends.

For the CDR3, the DNA is TGCGCCAGCAGCCTTATAGGGGACAGTTATCAGCCCCAGCATTTT. Translation gives CASSLIGDSYQPQHF. This rearrangement joins TRBV4-1 to TRBJ1-5; 7 bases are a match to TRBD1. The germline V gene has CDR1 MGHRA and CDR2 YSYEKL. The CDR3 extends over 15 amino acids. V was pared by 4 bases and J by 5 bases, with 8 bases of the junction left unmatched.

The chain recombines TRBV9 with TRBJ2-1; 10 bases map to TRBD1. This CDR3 spans 14 amino acids. J was trimmed by 7 bases and V by 4 bases; bases with no gene match: 5. From germline, CDR1 is SGDLS and CDR2 YYNGEE. In DNA form, the CDR3 reads TGTGCCAGCAGCATCCGGGACAGGGGAAATGAGCAGTTCTTC. This translates into CASSIRDRGNEQFF.

The chain has TRBV11-2 and TRBJ1-1; D is uncertain. Trimming removed 5 bases at V and 8 bases at J, with 9 bases between. Germline loops: CDR1 SGHAT, CDR2 FQNNGV. The CDR3 totals 11 residues. The DNA of the CDR3 is TGTGCCAGCAGCCTCATACGCGAAGCTTTCTTT. This codes for CASSLIREAFF.

The chain recombines TRBV4-1 with TRBJ1-1; perhaps TRBD1 as D (5 bases). CDR1 and CDR2 (germline): MGHRA, YSYEKL. Trimming took 4 bases from V and 5 from J, leaving 11 bases between them. This CDR3 has 13 amino acids. CDR3: CASSPLGGTEAFF. CDR3 nucleotides: TGCGCCAGCAGCCCCCTGGGGGGGACTGAAGCTTTCTTT.

This sequence joins TRBV5-1 and TRBJ1-2; D is perhaps TRBD1 (5 bases). The germline gives CDR1 SGHRS, CDR2 YFSETQ. The germline V and J ends were trimmed by 4 bases and 6 bases, with 19 bases remaining between them. This CDR3 has 15 amino acids. The CDR3 nucleotides are TGCGCCAGCAGCCAATGGGACGGGACCCTCAATGGCTACACCTTC. This gives the protein CASSQWDGTLNGYTF.

On this clone itself: This likely comes from a read error, as the CDR3 has no conserved phenylalanine or tryptophan at its end. The limits of the CDR3 on the DNA are not certain, so only TCRdb's listed CDR3 is given. The V and J genes are TRBV2 and TRBJ2-7. CDR1 and CDR2 from the germline V gene are SNHLY and FYNNEI. The CDR3 has 9 residues if both end residues are counted. CDR3 in amino acids: CASSGGKVI.

The rearrangement links TRBV6-5 to TRBJ1-6; 7 nucleotides match TRBD1. The germline V gene has CDR1 MNHEY and CDR2 SVGAGI. This CDR3 comprises 14 residues. Trimming cost V 6 bases and J 10 bases; bases outside gene matches: 9. The CDR3 loop reads CASRMGTVKSPLHF. The CDR3 nucleotides are TGTGCCAGCAGAATGGGGACAGTGAAATCACCCCTCCACTTT.

The chain has TRBV6-5 and TRBJ2-2; D may be TRBD2 (7 bases). The CDR3 extends over 16 amino acids. V was shortened by 4 bases and J by 2 bases, with 14 bases between the two germline ends. Germline V gene sequence: CDR1 MNHEY, CDR2 SVGAGI. This chain's CDR3 is CASSSVGGVNTGELFF. The DNA for the CDR3 is TGTGCCAGCAGTTCCGTAGGGGGGGTTAACACCGGGGAGCTGTTTTTT.

The chain combines TRBV29-1 with TRBJ2-1; 8 nucleotides agree with TRBD1. The junction had 9 bases not matched to a gene; V was cut back by 6 bases and J by 8 bases. Per the germline V gene, CDR1 is SQVTM and CDR2 is ANQGSEA. CDR3 length: 13 amino acids. The DNA for the CDR3 is TGCAGCGTCGGACAGGGAGATCGGTATGAGCAGTTCTTC. Protein sequence: CSVGQGDRYEQFF.

The chain joins TRBV5-4 to TRBJ1-3; the D is unclear. Germline loops: CDR1 SGHNT, CDR2 YYREEE (reference sequence). The CDR3 is 15 residues long. Trimming stripped 2 bases from V and 2 bases from J, with 11 bases between. In nucleotides, the CDR3 is TGTGCCAGCAGCTTATCACGGGAGGCTGGAAACACCATATATTTT. The encoded protein is CASSLSREAGNTIYF.

About this clone itself: Additional DNA sequences in this sample encode the identical CDR3. The CDR3 is CASSLGEGRRGYTF. As DNA, the CDR3 is TGTGCCAGCAGCTTAGGGGAGGGACGACGGGGCTACACCTTC. This sequence joins TRBV7-6 and TRBJ1-2, with a possible D match to TRBD1 (5 bases). V was cut by 1 base and J by 8 bases, with 14 bases left in between. The CDR3 totals 14 residues. Germline V gives CDR1 SGHVS, CDR2 FNYEAQ.

This chain links TRBV19 with TRBJ1-1; D is uncertain. CDR3 length: 13 amino acids. Germline lookup yields CDR1 LNHDA and CDR2 SQIVND (reference sequence). Trimming pared 5 bases from V and 1 base from J, leaving 8 bases between. This CDR3 reads CASSVLGNTEAFF. The CDR3 DNA is TGTGCCAGTAGTGTTTTGGGGAACACTGAAGCTTTCTTT.

This CDR3 reads CASSPGTGSYEQYF. The CDR3 DNA sequence: TGTGCCAGCAGCCCCGGGACAGGGTCCTACGAGCAGTACTTC. J is TRBJ2-7 and V is TRBV5-4, with 9 bases matching TRBD1. V dropped 4 bases and J dropped 1; count of bases not matched to a gene: 3. Germline loops: CDR1 SGHNT, CDR2 YYREEE (reference sequence). The CDR3 length is 14 residues. Variable domain in full (rest from reference TRBV5-4 and TRBJ2-7): ETGVTQSPTHLIKTRGQQVTLRCSSQSGHNTVSWYQQALGQGPQFIFQYYREEENGRGNFPPRFSGLQFPNYSSELNVNALELDDSALYLCASSPGTGSYEQYFGPGTRLTVT.

This sequence joins TRBV5-6 and TRBJ2-1; TRBD1 might be the D (5 bases). V was cut by 5 bases and J by 0 bases, with 9 bases left in between. The CDR3 spans 14 residues. In germline, CDR1 is SGHDT, CDR2 YYEEEE. The CDR3 DNA reads TGTGCCAGCAGTCATGACAGCTCCTACAATGAGCAGTTCTTC. Protein: CASSHDSSYNEQFF.